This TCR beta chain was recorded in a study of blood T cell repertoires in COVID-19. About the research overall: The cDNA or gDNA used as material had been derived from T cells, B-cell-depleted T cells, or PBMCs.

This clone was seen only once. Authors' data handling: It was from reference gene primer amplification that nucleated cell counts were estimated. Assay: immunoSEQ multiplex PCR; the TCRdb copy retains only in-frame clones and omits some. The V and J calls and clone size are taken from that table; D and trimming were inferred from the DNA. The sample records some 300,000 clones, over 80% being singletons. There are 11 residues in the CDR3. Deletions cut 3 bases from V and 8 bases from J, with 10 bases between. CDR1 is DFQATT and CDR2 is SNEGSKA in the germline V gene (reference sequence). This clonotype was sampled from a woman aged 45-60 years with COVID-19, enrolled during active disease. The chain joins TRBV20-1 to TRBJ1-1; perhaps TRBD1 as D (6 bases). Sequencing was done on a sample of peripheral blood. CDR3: CSARNDREAFF. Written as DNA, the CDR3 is TGCAGTGCTAGGAATGACAGGGAAGCTTTCTTT.